The T cell receptor beta chain described here comes from a study of T cells in Graves' hyperthyroidism and ophthalmopathy. The study's findings and limits: Most thyroid clonotypes expanded above 0.001 appeared in blood too.

This clonotype was counted many times. What it binds is unknown. Graves' hyperthyroidism qualified as stable when ophthalmopathy did not progress within 18 months. The source material, RNA transcripts, was used to amplify TCR beta CDR3 regions. TCR CDR3 regions were first amplified by RT-PCR with HTBI primers. TCRdb fed the multiplex PCR reads into MiXCR, producing one record per CDR3 protein. The sample includes around 300,000 distinct CDR3 sequences, approximately 13% of them seen just once. The germline gives CDR1 DFQATT, CDR2 SNEGSKA (reference sequence). CDR3 size: 15 residues. V gave up 5 bases and J gave up 6 bases; unmatched junction bases: 11.

This clonotype was sampled from a middle-aged woman with Graves' hyperthyroidism. The specimen sequenced was blood. This chain connects TRBV20-1 to TRBJ1-5, with 9 bases identical to TRBD1. CDR3 in DNA: TGCAGTGCTCATCCGGGACAGGGAGGCGGTCAGCCCCAGCATTTT. Translation gives CSAHPGQGGGQPQHF.